The rows below give T cell receptor beta chains drawn from one sample of a study of early T cells in non-severe SARS-CoV-2 infection. From the 5' RACE reads, TCRdb called clonotypes with MiXCR, one entry per CDR3 protein. The sample consists of over 80,000 distinct CDR3 sequences, about an eighth of them appearing once. The source was whole blood, collected at baseline. These receptors originate from an adult who was a healthcare worker with PCR-confirmed SARS-CoV-2 infection or an uninfected control (not recorded which). Each CDR3 is given with its conserved first and last residue. D genes are given only for firm matches. Expanded clones get a size class; other rows say once, few or many, or leave the size out.

>few|NA|TRBJ2-7|TRBV20-1
CSALLASYEQYF
TGCAGTGCTCTCTTGGCGTCCTACGAGCAGTACTTC
>NA|NA|TRBJ2-7|TRBV5-1
CASSLVAEGREQYF
TGCGCCAGCAGCTTGGTCGCGGAGGGTAGAGAGCAGTACTTC
>many|NA|TRBJ1-2|TRBV12-3/TRBV12-4
CASSLGHPVSYTF
TGTGCCAGCAGTTTAGGACACCCGGTGAGCTACACCTTC
>many|NA|TRBJ2-3|TRBV12-3/TRBV12-4
CASSRPGGRGRRGTDTQYF
TGTGCCAGCAGTCGCCCGGGCGGGCGAGGTCGGCGCGGCACAGATACGCAGTATTTT
>few|NA|TRBJ2-5|TRBV24-1
CATSEDEETQYF
TGTGCCACCAGTGAAGACGAAGAGACCCAGTACTTC
>NA|NA|TRBJ2-1|TRBV7-3
CASSLTKQDYNEQFF
TGTGCCAGCAGCTTAACCAAACAGGACTACAATGAGCAGTTCTTC
>few|NA|TRBJ1-2|TRBV29-1
CSVDYREGSNYGYTF
TGCAGCGTTGACTATAGGGAAGGGTCGAACTATGGCTACACCTTC
>few|TRBD1|TRBJ2-1|TRBV7-2
CASRQGQSSYNEQFF
TGTGCCAGCAGACAGGGACAGAGCTCCTACAATGAGCAGTTCTTC
>NA|TRBD2|TRBJ2-5|TRBV28
CASSPPLRRGTPQETQYF
TGTGCCAGCAGTCCGCCTTTGAGGCGGGGGACGCCCCAAGAGACCCAGTACTTC
>few|NA|TRBJ2-1|TRBV2
CASSDGFGHDEQFF
TGTGCCAGCAGTGACGGTTTCGGTCACGATGAGCAGTTCTTC
>many|NA|TRBJ2-7|TRBV5-6
CASSFGPGLEQYF
TGTGCCAGCAGCTTTGGTCCCGGACTCGAGCAGTACTTC
>few|TRBD2|TRBJ2-7|TRBV5-4
CASSTGLAGTYEQYF
TGTGCCAGCAGCACAGGACTAGCGGGGACCTACGAGCAGTACTTC
>NA|NA|TRBJ1-6|TRBV30
CAWRGGSPLHF
TGTGCCTGGAGGGGTGGATCACCCCTCCACTTT
>few|TRBD1|TRBJ1-1|TRBV5-1
CASSSLTGSTEAFF
TGCGCCAGCAGCTCGCTGACAGGGAGCACTGAAGCTTTCTTT
>NA|NA|TRBJ1-1|TRBV7-6
CASSLAGGTTEAFF
TGTGCCAGCAGCTTAGCCGGGGGAACCACTGAAGCTTTCTTT
>NA|NA|TRBJ2-3|TRBV10-3
CAIRGTGLDTDTQYF
TGTGCCATCAGGGGGACTGGTCTAGACACAGATACGCAGTATTTT
>NA|NA|TRBJ2-5|TRBV5-1
CASSLRGPPETQYF
TGCGCCAGCAGCTTACGGGGACCGCCAGAGACCCAGTACTTC
>many|NA|TRBJ2-1|TRBV18
CASSLSVSYNEQFF
TGTGCCAGCTCCCTCAGCGTCTCCTACAATGAGCAGTTCTTC